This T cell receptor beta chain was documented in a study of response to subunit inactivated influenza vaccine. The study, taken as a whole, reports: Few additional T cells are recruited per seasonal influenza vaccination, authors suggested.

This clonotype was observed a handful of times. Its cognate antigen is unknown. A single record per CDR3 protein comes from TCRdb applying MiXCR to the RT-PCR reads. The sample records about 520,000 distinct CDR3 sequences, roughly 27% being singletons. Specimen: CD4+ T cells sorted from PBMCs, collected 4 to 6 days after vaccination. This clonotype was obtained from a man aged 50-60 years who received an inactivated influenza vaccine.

The CDR3 region is CATMDGSSYEQYF. The CDR3, as DNA: TGTGCCACCATGGACGGGAGCTCCTACGAGCAGTACTTC. V gene TRBV24-1 combines with J gene TRBJ2-7; maybe TRBD2 (6 bases). The V and J ends lost 8 bases and 0 bases respectively, with 10 bases between them. Germline V gene lookup returns CDR1 KGHDR and CDR2 SFDVKD. The CDR3 has 13 amino acids.